These 25 T cell receptor beta chains were sequenced from one sample in a study of blood T cell repertoires in COVID-19. The protocol was immunoSEQ multiplex PCR, while the TCRdb copy is restricted to in-frame clones and leaves out a portion. The table has fewer than 60,000 clones, over 85% seen once. Source material: peripheral blood. These receptor sequences come from a human donor in a cohort sampled during active COVID-19.

The V gene is TRBV11-3, the J gene TRBJ1-2; no definite D call. The V end was cut by 0 bases, the J end by 2 bases, with 10 bases between. Germline-derived CDR1 and CDR2 are SGHNT and YENEEA. There are 15 residues in the CDR3. CDR3 sequence: CASSLDLETNYGYTF. The CDR3 DNA reads as TGTGCCAGCAGCTTAGATCTGGAGACGAACTATGGCTACACCTTC.

V is TRBV4-1 and J is TRBJ2-7; 9 bases map to TRBD1. The trim removed 4 bases at V and 2 bases at J, leaving 3 bases unmatched. Germline V gives CDR1 MGHRA, CDR2 YSYEKL. The CDR3 is 14 residues long. DNA for the CDR3: TGCGCCAGCAGCCCCGGGACAGGGACCTACGAGCAGTACTTC. Residues: CASSPGTGTYEQYF.

The chain links TRBV14 to TRBJ2-1, with D unclear. Germline CDR1 is SGHDN and CDR2 is FVKESK. Trimming took off 1 base at V and 7 bases at J, with 11 bases between the two ends. CDR3 length: 14 residues. CDR3 coding DNA: TGTGCCAGCAGCCAAGTACCGTCGGGTAATGAGCAGTTCTTC. It yields the protein CASSQVPSGNEQFF.

The chain has TRBV19 and TRBJ1-3; 9 bases are shared with TRBD1. Germline assignment: CDR1 LNHDA and CDR2 SQIVND (reference sequence). V gave up 7 bases and J gave up 5 bases; unmatched junction bases: 6. The CDR3 sequence is 14 residues long. CDR3: CASTGTGRRNTIYF. The CDR3 DNA follows: TGTGCCAGTACTGGGACAGGGAGAAGAAACACCATATATTTT.

With regard to this clone: Additional DNA sequences in this sample encode the identical CDR3. The J gene is TRBJ2-5, the V gene TRBV5-4; D gene uncertain. Germline V gives CDR1 SGHNT, CDR2 YYREEE (reference sequence). This CDR3 has 13 residues. V dropped 0 bases and J dropped 3 bases, with 6 bases sitting between them. Here the CDR3 DNA reads TGTGCCAGCAGCTTGGGCTATAAAGAGACCCAGTACTTC. Encoded protein: CASSLGYKETQYF. The full variable domain, in which reference TRBV5-4 and TRBJ2-5 provide the parts outside the CDR3, is ETGVTQSPTHLIKTRGQQVTLRCSSQSGHNTVSWYQQALGQGPQFIFQYYREEENGRGNFPPRFSGLQFPNYSSELNVNALELDDSALYLCASSLGYKETQYFGPGTRLLVL.

This sequence joins TRBV15 and TRBJ2-1; the match to TRBD2 covers 9 bases. This CDR3 has 20 residues. Per the germline V gene, CDR1 is LNHNV and CDR2 is YYDKDF (reference sequence). The V gene end was trimmed by 0 bases and the J gene end by 7 bases; junction bases not matched to a gene: 19. CDR3 coding DNA: TGTGCCACCAGCAGAGATCGGCCTAGCGGGGAACCCATCCAGTTGAATGAGCAGTTCTTC. The encoded protein is CATSRDRPSGEPIQLNEQFF.

The V gene is TRBV9, the J gene TRBJ2-1; 9 bases fit TRBD2. This CDR3 contains 17 residues. Per germline, CDR1 SGDLS and CDR2 YYNGEE. V was clipped by 4 bases and J by 8 bases; unmatched bases: 16. CDR3 sequence reads: CASSPSAYSGSIDEQFF. Written as DNA, the CDR3 is TGTGCCAGCAGCCCCTCTGCCTATAGCGGGAGCATCGATGAGCAGTTCTTC.

V gene TRBV19 combines with J gene TRBJ2-1, with a possible D match to TRBD2 (7 bases). This CDR3 has 16 amino acids. Germline CDR1 LNHDA, CDR2 SQIVND (reference sequence). V was cut by 6 bases and J by 9 bases, with 24 bases left in between. This chain's CDR3 is CASRRDRGGAVGEQFF. In nucleotides, the CDR3 is TGTGCCAGTAGGCGGGATAGGGGGGGCGCGGTGGGTGAGCAGTTCTTC.

Regarding this clone: At the DNA level, this CDR3 is encoded by other sequences in the same sample as well. This sequence joins TRBV19 and TRBJ1-3, with D hard to call. Germline CDR1 is LNHDA and CDR2 is SQIVND (reference sequence). The V gene lost 1 base and the J gene lost 4 bases, with 8 bases spanning the gap. There are 14 residues in the CDR3. The CDR3 is CASSIGGTGNTIYF. CDR3 DNA sequence: TGTGCCAGTAGTATAGGCGGCACGGGAAACACCATATATTTT. The variable domain in full, completed from reference TRBV19 and TRBJ1-3, reads DGGITQSPKYLFRKEGQNVTLSCEQNLNHDAMYWYRQDPGQGLRLIYYSQIVNDFQKGDIAEGYSVSREKKESFPLTVTSAQKNPTAFYLCASSIGGTGNTIYFGEGSWLTVV.

The chain couples TRBV18 to TRBJ2-5; 8 bases agree with TRBD1. Germline loops: CDR1 KGHSH, CDR2 LQKENI. V lost 2 bases, J lost 5 bases, and 7 bases stayed unmatched. The CDR3 sequence is 15 residues long. CDR3 loop: CASSPSQGAAETQYF. DNA for the CDR3: TGTGCCAGCTCACCAAGTCAGGGGGCAGCTGAGACCCAGTACTTC. Complete variable domain (other parts from reference TRBV18 and TRBJ2-5): NAGVMQNPRHLVRRRGQEARLRCSPMKGHSHVYWYRQLPEEGLKFMVYLQKENIIDESGMPKERFSAEFPKEGPSILRIQQVVRGDSAAYFCASSPSQGAAETQYFGPGTRLLVL.

The V gene is TRBV2, the J gene TRBJ2-1, with TRBD2 matching over 8 bases. CDR3 size: 16 residues. Germline V CDR1 and CDR2: SNHLY, FYNNEI. V shed 8 bases and J 4 bases; nucleotides not matched to a gene: 13. The CDR3 DNA reads as TGTGCCAGCCTAGCTCACACTAGCGGTTCTTACAATGAGCAGTTCTTC. It codes for CASLAHTSGSYNEQFF.

This clone occurred once. This chain connects TRBV6-2 or TRBV6-3 to TRBJ1-1; TRBD1 matches 7 bases. Germline CDR1 MNHEY, CDR2 SVGEGT. With 6 bases clipped from V and 6 bases from J, the junction kept 7 bases outside the gene matches. CDR3 length: 13 residues. Here the CDR3 reads CASSGGDRSEAFF. The CDR3 DNA is TGTGCCAGCAGCGGTGGGGACAGATCTGAAGCTTTCTTT.

Details on this clone: The sample contains more than one DNA sequence encoding this CDR3. CDR3 bases: TGCAGCGTTGAGGGACAGGGGGGTCTAGGGGAGCAGTACTTC. Its protein product is CSVEGQGGLGEQYF. V usage is TRBV29-1 and J usage is TRBJ2-7; 11 bases match TRBD1. The CDR3 extends over 14 amino acids. The V gene's germline CDR1 is SQVTM and CDR2 ANQGSEA. V lost 3 bases to trimming and J lost 7 bases; unmatched junction nucleotides: 8.

CDR3 residues: CASSLAPLAGATGELFF. The CDR3 DNA sequence: TGCGCCAGCAGCTTGGCCCCCCTAGCGGGAGCTACCGGGGAGCTGTTTTTT. J is TRBJ2-2 and V is TRBV5-1, with 10 bases that match TRBD2. The CDR3 contains 17 residues. Germline V CDR1 and CDR2: SGHRS, YFSETQ. Trimming at V came to 0 bases and at J to 5 bases, leaving 7 bases not matched to a gene.

The V and J genes are TRBV6-5 and TRBJ1-3, with D uncertain. This CDR3 comprises 15 residues. The V gene's germline CDR1 is MNHEY and CDR2 SVGAGI. V lost 4 bases and J 0 bases, leaving 10 bases between the germline ends. CDR3 nucleotides: TGTGCCAGCAGTTCCCCCAGGAACTCTGGAAACACCATATATTTT. Its protein product is CASSSPRNSGNTIYF.

This clone was observed a single time. This chain links TRBV5-6 with TRBJ1-2; 7 bases map to TRBD1. The CDR3 spans 18 residues. From germline, CDR1 is SGHDT and CDR2 YYEEEE. The V and J ends lost 0 bases and 2 bases, in that order; junction bases with no gene match: 13. The CDR3, as DNA: TGTGCCAGCAGCTTGGGCCGTTTCTCGGACAGGAAAAACTATGGCTACACCTTC. It specifies CASSLGRFSDRKNYGYTF.

The rearrangement uses TRBV3-1 (or the pseudogene TRBV3-2) and TRBJ1-2; D remains unclear. Germline CDR1 and CDR2: LGHDT and YNNKEL (reference sequence). The CDR3 totals 15 residues. Trimming shortened V by 4 bases and J by 5 bases, and 17 bases separated the two germline ends. The CDR3 bases are TGTGCCAGCAGCCCCAGTTACAGCAACCTTTATGGCTACACCTTC. It specifies CASSPSYSNLYGYTF.

The chain employs TRBV27 and TRBJ1-5; a possible D gene is TRBD1 (5 bases). V was clipped by 0 bases and J by 2 bases, with 8 bases between them. Germline V gene lookup returns CDR1 MNHEY and CDR2 SMNVEV (reference sequence). This CDR3 region has 15 residues. CDR3: CASSLSSQGNQPQHF. The CDR3 DNA reads as TGTGCCAGCAGTTTATCGTCACAGGGCAATCAGCCCCAGCATTTT.

V and J are TRBV24-1 and TRBJ2-3, with 9 bases that match TRBD1. The CDR3 length is 15 residues. Germline CDR1 KGHDR, CDR2 SFDVKD. Trimming removed 4 bases from V and 4 bases from J; junction bases left unmatched: 5. The DNA for the CDR3 is TGTGCCACCAGTGACACCCGGGACAGGGCAGATACGCAGTATTTT. Its protein product is CATSDTRDRADTQYF.

V gene TRBV2 combines with J gene TRBJ2-4; D gene ambiguous. Germline CDR1 and CDR2: SNHLY and FYNNEI. The CDR3 has 15 residues. The V and J ends lost 1 base and 0 bases respectively, with 7 bases between them. CDR3 amino acids: CASSEERLAKNIQYF. The CDR3 nucleotides read TGTGCCAGCAGTGAAGAGAGACTAGCCAAAAACATTCAGTACTTC.

The rearrangement links TRBV4-1 to TRBJ1-1; no clear D. The CDR3 sequence is 14 residues long. V lost 1 base and J lost 12, with 18 bases in between. Germline CDR1 is MGHRA and CDR2 is YSYEKL. The DNA of the CDR3 is TGCGCCAGCAGCCAAGTTCTTGACCTAGGTTCTACTTTCTTT. Translating gives CASSQVLDLGSTFF.

The V and J genes are TRBV18 and TRBJ2-7; D is possibly TRBD1 (6 bases). V was cut by 3 bases and J by 2 bases, with 14 bases left in between. The CDR3 extends over 15 amino acids. Germline V gene sequence: CDR1 KGHSH, CDR2 LQKENI. The chain's CDR3 is CASSPQGSGTYEQYV. The CDR3 coding sequence is TGTGCCAGCTCACCTCAGGGGTCGGGGACCTACGAGCAGTACGTC.

The rearrangement uses TRBV11-1 and TRBJ1-6; 8 positions match TRBD1. Germline loops: CDR1 SGHAT, CDR2 FQDESV (reference sequence). Trimming at V came to 5 bases and at J to 9 bases, leaving 3 bases not matched to a gene. The CDR3 totals 13 residues. Written as DNA, the CDR3 is TGTGCCAGCAGCATCGGGACAGGTTCACCCCTCCACTTT. As protein: CASSIGTGSPLHF.

The rearrangement uses TRBV4-2 and TRBJ2-3; 13 nucleotides line up with TRBD2. The germline V gene has CDR1 LGHNA and CDR2 YNFKEQ. Trimming removed 0 bases from V and 8 bases from J; junction bases left unmatched: 2. The CDR3 is 15 amino acids. CDR3 DNA: TGTGCCAGCAGCCAAGATGGGACTAGCGGGACTACGCAGTATTTT. This gives the protein CASSQDGTSGTTQYF.

The chain recombines TRBV7-9 with TRBJ2-7; possibly TRBD2 for D (7 bases). The germline V gene has CDR1 SEHNR and CDR2 FQNEAQ (reference sequence). The CDR3 loop spans 17 amino acids. V was shortened by 5 bases and J by 2 bases, with 22 bases between the two germline ends. The CDR3 reads CASSPGRGEAGTYEQYF. For the CDR3, the DNA is TGTGCCAGCAGCCCGGGAAGGGGGGAAGCGGGAACCTACGAGCAGTACTTC.